The T cell receptor beta chain under discussion was sequenced for a study of cytomegalovirus exposure and HLA in healthy donors. PCR used 60 Vbeta primers and 13 Jbeta primers. The repertoire was sequenced with immunoSEQ multiplex PCR; TCRdb's copy has only in-frame clones and lacks some. Among around 210,000 clones listed, 79% were seen once. Concerning this clone: Its specificity is not known.

General observations from the study: Presence/absence analyses assumed roughly uniform sequencing depth across donors, which may not hold.

Healthy individuals who donated bone marrow served as the donors. Germline CDR1 and CDR2: MDHEN and SYDVKM. There are 12 residues in the CDR3. The germline V and J ends were trimmed by 6 bases and 7 bases, with 12 bases remaining between them. Material for sequencing was PBMCs. This chain uses TRBV28 with TRBJ1-1; D call uncertain. The receptor's source is a male donor in good health and CMV-seropositive. The CDR3 nucleotides are TGTGCCAGCAGACCGCTTATCAGTGAAGCTTTCTTT. Amino acids: CASRPLISEAFF.